These 6 T cell receptor beta chains originate from one sample sequenced in a study of cytotoxic CD8 clonotypes in ibrutinib-treated CLL. The data were produced by immunoSEQ multiplex PCR, yet TCRdb's version contains in-frame clones alone and is incomplete. The repertoire consists of about 97,000 clones, with 60% to 80% occurring once and the leading ten covering around 23%. The sample in question was PBMCs, obtained after 24 months of ibrutinib treatment. The source is a human donor with chronic lymphocytic leukemia.

V is TRBV6-1 and J is TRBJ1-5; possibly TRBD1 for D (5 bases). Germline V lookup: CDR1 MNHNS, CDR2 SASEGT. The CDR3 extends over 14 amino acids. Deletions cut 6 bases from V and 0 bases from J, with 9 bases between. The CDR3 bases are TGTGCCAGCAGACAGGCTTATAGCAATCAGCCCCAGCATTTT. Its protein is CASRQAYSNQPQHF.

This chain uses TRBV19 with TRBJ2-2; 10 nucleotides match TRBD1. The germline gives CDR1 LNHDA, CDR2 SQIVND (reference sequence). V shed 9 bases, J shed 4 bases, and the junction held 5 bases outside the gene matches. The CDR3 contains 14 residues. Here the CDR3 reads CASQGTGVTGELFF. The DNA for the CDR3 is TGTGCCAGCCAAGGGACAGGGGTCACCGGGGAGCTGTTTTTT.

Only one count was recorded for this clone. The rearrangement links TRBV5-1 to TRBJ2-7; D uncertain. The V gene's germline CDR1 is SGHRS and CDR2 YFSETQ. The CDR3 length is 15 residues. Between the trimmed V and J ends, which lost 4 bases and 0 bases, there was a span of 14 bases. CDR3 coding DNA: TGCGCCAGCAGCCCCCTGGCACGGAACTCCTACGAGCAGTACTTC. It specifies CASSPLARNSYEQYF.

This clone showed up just a few times. V usage is TRBV5-1 and J usage is TRBJ2-5; 8 positions agree with TRBD1. The CDR3 runs to 14 residues. With V trimmed by 4 bases and J by 0 bases, 2 bases remained unmatched. The germline V gene has CDR1 SGHRS and CDR2 YFSETQ. The CDR3 coding sequence is TGCGCCAGCAGCCCACAGGGGGACCAAGAGACCCAGTACTTC. Protein product: CASSPQGDQETQYF.

The CDR3 region is CASSSLGQGSGYTF. The CDR3 DNA sequence: TGTGCCAGCAGTTCCTTGGGACAGGGGTCTGGCTACACCTTC. This chain joins TRBV6-1 and TRBJ1-2; 10 bases map to TRBD1. The germline V gene encodes CDR1 MNHNS and CDR2 SASEGT. The trim removed 5 bases at V and 7 bases at J, leaving 7 bases unmatched. This CDR3 spans 14 amino acids.

The J gene is TRBJ1-4, the V gene TRBV19; the D is unclear. The CDR3 is 14 residues long. Germline CDR1 is LNHDA and CDR2 is SQIVND (reference sequence). V was pared by 7 bases and J by 4 bases, with 13 bases between. CDR3 nucleotides: TGTGCCAGTACAAGGGCCCAGCTTAATGAAAAACTGTTTTTT. Translated: CASTRAQLNEKLFF.